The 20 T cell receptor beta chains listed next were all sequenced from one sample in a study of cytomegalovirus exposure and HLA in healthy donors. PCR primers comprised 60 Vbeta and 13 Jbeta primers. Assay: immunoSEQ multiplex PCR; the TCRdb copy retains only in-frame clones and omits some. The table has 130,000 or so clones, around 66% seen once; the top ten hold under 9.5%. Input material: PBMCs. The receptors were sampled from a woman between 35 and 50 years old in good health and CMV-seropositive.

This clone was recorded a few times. CDR3 amino acids: CASSMTSGVDTQYF. In DNA form, the CDR3 reads TGCGCCAGCAGCATGACTAGCGGGGTAGATACGCAGTATTTT. The chain recombines TRBV5-1 with TRBJ2-3; 11 bases agree with TRBD2. Germline assignment: CDR1 SGHRS and CDR2 YFSETQ. There are 14 residues in the CDR3. Trimming took 4 bases from V and 5 from J; bases not matched to a gene: 3.

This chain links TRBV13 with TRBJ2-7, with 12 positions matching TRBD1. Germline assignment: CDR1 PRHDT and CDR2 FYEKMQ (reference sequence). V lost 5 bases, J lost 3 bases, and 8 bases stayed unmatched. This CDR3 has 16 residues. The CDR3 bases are TGTGCCAGCAGCCGCCGGGACAGGGGGCTACACTACGAGCAGTACTTC. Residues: CASSRRDRGLHYEQYF.

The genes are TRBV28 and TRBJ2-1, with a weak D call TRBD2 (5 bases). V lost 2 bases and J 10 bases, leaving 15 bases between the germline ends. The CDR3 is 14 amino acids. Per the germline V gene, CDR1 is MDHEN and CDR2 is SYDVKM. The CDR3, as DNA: TGTGCCAGCAGTTTAGGTTTTCCACCGGGAGAGCAGTTCTTC. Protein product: CASSLGFPPGEQFF.

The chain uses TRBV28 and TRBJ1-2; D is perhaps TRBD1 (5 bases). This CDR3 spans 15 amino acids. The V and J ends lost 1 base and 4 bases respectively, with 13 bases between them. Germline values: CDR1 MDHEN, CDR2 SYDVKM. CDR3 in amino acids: CASSLSGNPLYGYTF. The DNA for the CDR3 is TGTGCCAGCAGTTTATCAGGGAACCCCCTCTATGGCTACACCTTC.

For the CDR3, the DNA is TGTGCCAGCAGCGTAGGAGGGGGCCGCATCGATGAGCAGTTCTTC. This translates into CASSVGGGRIDEQFF. The genes are TRBV9 and TRBJ2-1, with 7 bases identical to TRBD1. Germline loops: CDR1 SGDLS, CDR2 YYNGEE. Trimming removed 0 bases from V and 8 bases from J; junction bases left unmatched: 8. The CDR3 is made up of 15 amino acids.

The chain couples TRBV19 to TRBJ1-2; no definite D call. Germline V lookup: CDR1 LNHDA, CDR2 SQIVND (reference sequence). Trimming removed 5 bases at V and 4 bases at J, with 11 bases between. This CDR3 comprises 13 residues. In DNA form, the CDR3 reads TGTGCCAGTAGTGGGCTTGCCCTCTATGGCTACACCTTC. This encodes CASSGLALYGYTF. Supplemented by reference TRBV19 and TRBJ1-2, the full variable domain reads DGGITQSPKYLFRKEGQNVTLSCEQNLNHDAMYWYRQDPGQGLRLIYYSQIVNDFQKGDIAEGYSVSREKKESFPLTVTSAQKNPTAFYLCASSGLALYGYTFGSGTRLTVV.

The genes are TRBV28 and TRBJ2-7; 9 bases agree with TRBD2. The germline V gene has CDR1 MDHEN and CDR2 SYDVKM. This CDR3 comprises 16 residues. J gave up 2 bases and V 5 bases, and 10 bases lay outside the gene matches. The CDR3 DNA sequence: TGTGCCAGCAGTGCTCGACTAGCGGAGGTACCCTACGAGCAGTACTTC. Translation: CASSARLAEVPYEQYF.

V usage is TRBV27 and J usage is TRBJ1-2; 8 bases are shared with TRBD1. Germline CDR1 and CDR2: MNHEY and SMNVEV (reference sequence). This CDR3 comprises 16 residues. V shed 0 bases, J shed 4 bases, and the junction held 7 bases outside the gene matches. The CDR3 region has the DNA TGTGCCAGCAGTTTATCTCCCCGACAGGGGATCTATGGCTACACCTTC. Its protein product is CASSLSPRQGIYGYTF.

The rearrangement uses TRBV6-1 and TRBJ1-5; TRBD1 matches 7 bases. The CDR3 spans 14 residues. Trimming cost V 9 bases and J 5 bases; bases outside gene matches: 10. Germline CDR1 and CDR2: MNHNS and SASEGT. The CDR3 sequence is CASRAGTDYQPQHF. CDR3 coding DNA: TGTGCCAGTAGAGCCGGGACAGACTATCAGCCCCAGCATTTT.

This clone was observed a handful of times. CDR3 in amino acids: CASSLRRGANKELFF. CDR3 nucleotide sequence: TGTGCCAGCAGCTTACGTCGGGGGGCAAACAAAGAGCTGTTTTTT. This chain uses TRBV7-2 with TRBJ1-4, with D tentatively TRBD1 (6 bases). The CDR3 spans 15 residues. V dropped 2 bases and J dropped 14 bases, with 21 bases sitting between them. Germline V gene data show CDR1 as SGHTA and CDR2 as FQGNSA.

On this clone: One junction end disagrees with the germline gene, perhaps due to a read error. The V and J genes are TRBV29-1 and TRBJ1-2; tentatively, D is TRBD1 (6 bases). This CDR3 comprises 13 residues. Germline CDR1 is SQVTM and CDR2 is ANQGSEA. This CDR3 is CSVDRQDSYGYPF. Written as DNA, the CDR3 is TGCAGCGTTGACAGACAGGACTCCTATGGCTACCCCTTC.

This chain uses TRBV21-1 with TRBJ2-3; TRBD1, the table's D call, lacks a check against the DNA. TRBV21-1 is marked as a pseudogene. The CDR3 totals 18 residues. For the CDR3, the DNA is TGTGCCAGCAGCCCCCAAAGGGAAGGGACAGGGGTCCTTGATACGCAGTATTTT. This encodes CASSPQREGTGVLDTQYF.

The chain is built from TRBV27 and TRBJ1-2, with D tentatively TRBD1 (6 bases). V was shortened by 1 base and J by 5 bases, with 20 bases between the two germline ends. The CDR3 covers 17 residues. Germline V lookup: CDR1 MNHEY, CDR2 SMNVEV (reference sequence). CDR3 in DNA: TGTGCCAGCAGTTTATTACCGGGAAGGGGGAAAATGTATGGCTACACCTTC. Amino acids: CASSLLPGRGKMYGYTF.

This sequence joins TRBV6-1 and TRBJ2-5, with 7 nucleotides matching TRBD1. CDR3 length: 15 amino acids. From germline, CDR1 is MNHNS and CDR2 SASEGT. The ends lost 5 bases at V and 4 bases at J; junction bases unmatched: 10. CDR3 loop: CASSPPDRDGETQYF. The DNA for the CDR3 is TGTGCCAGCAGTCCGCCCGACAGGGACGGAGAGACCCAGTACTTC.

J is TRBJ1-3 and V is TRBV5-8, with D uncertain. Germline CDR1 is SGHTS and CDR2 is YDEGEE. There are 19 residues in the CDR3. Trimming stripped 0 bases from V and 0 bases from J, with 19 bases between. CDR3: CASSLAGQFAAGSGNTIYF. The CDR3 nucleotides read TGTGCCAGCAGCTTGGCCGGGCAGTTTGCCGCGGGCTCTGGAAACACCATATATTTT.

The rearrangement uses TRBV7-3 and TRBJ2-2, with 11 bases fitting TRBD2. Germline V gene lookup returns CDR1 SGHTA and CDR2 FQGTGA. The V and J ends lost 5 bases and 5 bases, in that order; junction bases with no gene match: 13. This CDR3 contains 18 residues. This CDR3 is CASSQTLTSGSSTGELFF. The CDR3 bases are TGTGCCAGCAGCCAAACCCTCACTAGCGGGAGTTCGACCGGGGAGCTGTTTTTT.

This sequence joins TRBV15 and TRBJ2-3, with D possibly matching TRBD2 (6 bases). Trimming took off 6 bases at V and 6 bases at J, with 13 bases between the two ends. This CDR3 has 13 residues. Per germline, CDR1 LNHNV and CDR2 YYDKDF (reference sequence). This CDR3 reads CATRRDQADTQYF. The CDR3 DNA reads TGTGCCACCAGGCGGGATCAGGCCGATACGCAGTATTTT.

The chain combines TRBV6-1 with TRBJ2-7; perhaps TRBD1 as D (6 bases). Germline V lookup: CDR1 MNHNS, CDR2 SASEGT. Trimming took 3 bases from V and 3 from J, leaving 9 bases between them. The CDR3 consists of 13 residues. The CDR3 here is CASSDGQLYEQYF. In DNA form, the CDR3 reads TGTGCCAGCAGTGACGGACAGCTCTACGAGCAGTACTTC.

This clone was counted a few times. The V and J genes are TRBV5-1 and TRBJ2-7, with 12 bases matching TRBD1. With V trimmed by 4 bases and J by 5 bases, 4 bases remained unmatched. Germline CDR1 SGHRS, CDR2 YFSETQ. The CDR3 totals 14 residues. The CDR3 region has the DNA TGCGCCAGCAGCAGCGGGACAGGGGGCAACGAGCAGTACTTC. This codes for CASSSGTGGNEQYF.

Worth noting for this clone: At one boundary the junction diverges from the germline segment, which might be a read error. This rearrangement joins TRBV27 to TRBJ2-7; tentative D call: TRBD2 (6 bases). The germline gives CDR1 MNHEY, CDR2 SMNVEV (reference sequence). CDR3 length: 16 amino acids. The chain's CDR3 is CASSLSPARRAYEQYF. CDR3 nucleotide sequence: TGTGCCAGCAGCTTATCCCCTGCGCGGAGGGCCTACGAGCAGTACTTC.